These 25 T cell receptor beta chains were all obtained from the same sample, sequenced in a study of T cell changes during pregnancy in multiple sclerosis (dated by TCRdb to between 2018 and 2021). Library preparation used the immunoSEQ multiplex PCR assay. The immuneACCESS repertoire file appears here via TCRdb, limited to in-frame rearrangements. These files lack a portion of the clones; in checked studies, under half of the deficit traces to unresolved V genes, and the cause of the others is not known. Within this sample are 90,000 to 120,000 clones, with approximately 90% of them counted one time only. The top ten constitute more than 0.65% of the sample. The sample here was peripheral blood, taken in the third trimester of pregnancy. Every receptor here comes from a female donor in good health, enrolled as a control in a pregnancy study.

This clone was counted a single time. The CDR3 DNA reads as TGTGCCAGCAGCTTAAGGGGAAGACAGGGTCACACCATATATTTT. Protein product: CASSLRGRQGHTIYF. V gene TRBV11-3 combines with J gene TRBJ1-3, with 7 bases fitting TRBD1. The CDR3 extends over 15 amino acids. V was pared by 2 bases and J by 8 bases, with 9 bases of the junction left unmatched. Germline-derived CDR1 and CDR2 are SGHNT and YENEEA.

The chain links TRBV7-3 to TRBJ2-4; 12 bases match TRBD2. The germline CDR1 and CDR2 sequences are SGHTA and FQGTGA. Germline trimming cut 5 bases from V and 3 bases from J; bases unmatched to any gene: 8. This CDR3 region has 17 residues. The CDR3 sequence is CASSQSSGGAGKNIQYF. In nucleotides, the CDR3 is TGTGCCAGCAGCCAGTCTAGCGGGGGGGCAGGCAAAAACATTCAGTACTTC. Supplemented by reference TRBV7-3 and TRBJ2-4, the full variable domain reads GAGVSQTPSNKVTEKGKYVELRCDPISGHTALYWYRQSLGQGPEFLIYFQGTGAADDSGLPNDRFFAVRPEGSVSTLKIQRTERGDSAVYLCASSQSSGGAGKNIQYFGAGTRLSVL.

This clone was recorded only once. The rearrangement joins TRBV11-2 to TRBJ2-3; 12 nucleotides align to TRBD2. The CDR3 has 17 amino acids. Germline CDR1 and CDR2: SGHAT and FQNNGV. J gave up 0 bases and V 5 bases, and 6 bases lay outside the gene matches. The CDR3 loop reads CASSRRTSGDSTDTQYF. CDR3 DNA sequence: TGTGCCAGCAGCCGGCGGACTAGCGGGGATAGCACAGATACGCAGTATTTT.

The chain recombines TRBV25-1 with TRBJ1-5; D is unclear. Trimming removed 5 bases at V and 3 bases at J, with 14 bases between. This CDR3 is 15 amino acids long. In germline, CDR1 is MGHDK, CDR2 SYGVNS. The DNA of the CDR3 is TGTGCCAGCAGTCAGACGGGGATTCACAATCAGCCCCAGCATTTT. It yields the protein CASSQTGIHNQPQHF.

The V call is TRBV4-1, the J call TRBJ1-2; D might be TRBD1 (5 bases). Germline lookup yields CDR1 MGHRA and CDR2 YSYEKL. V lost 6 bases, J lost 4 bases, and 12 bases lay in between. This CDR3 is 13 amino acids long. In nucleotides, the CDR3 is TGCGCCAGCAGTCCGGACACGGGCTATGGCTACACCTTC. This translates into CASSPDTGYGYTF.

The CDR3 protein is CSARLDTEAFF. DNA for the CDR3: TGCAGTGCACGGCTAGACACTGAAGCTTTCTTT. V and J are TRBV20-1 and TRBJ1-1, with D hard to call. Trimming shortened V by 6 bases and J by 3 bases, and 8 bases separated the two germline ends. Germline loops: CDR1 DFQATT, CDR2 SNEGSKA (reference sequence). The CDR3 consists of 11 residues.

The CDR3 DNA reads TGTGCCATCAGGGGGCTAGCGGGGGGGCAAAATGAGCAGTTCTTC. This encodes CAIRGLAGGQNEQFF. The V and J genes are TRBV10-3 and TRBJ2-1, with 12 bases matching TRBD2. After removal of 6 bases from V and 7 bases from J, the junction contained 7 bases not matched to a gene. CDR1 and CDR2 from the germline V gene are ENHRY and SYGVKD. The CDR3 contains 15 residues.

V is TRBV19 and J is TRBJ2-5; TRBD1 matches 9 bases. Germline V gene sequence: CDR1 LNHDA, CDR2 SQIVND (reference sequence). With 1 base clipped from V and 5 bases from J, the junction kept 5 bases outside the gene matches. CDR3 length equals 15 residues. The CDR3 nucleotides are TGTGCCAGTAGTATAGGGACAGGGGTAGGGGAGACCCAGTACTTC. Translation: CASSIGTGVGETQYF.

The rearrangement uses TRBV15 and TRBJ1-5; D unclear. This CDR3 region has 14 residues. Germline CDR1 is LNHNV and CDR2 is YYDKDF (reference sequence). The ends were cut back, 8 bases at V and 0 bases at J, with 11 bases in the middle. CDR3 region: CATRYSYSNQPQHF. In DNA, the CDR3 is TGTGCCACCCGATATTCCTATAGCAATCAGCCCCAGCATTTT.

V gene TRBV11-2 combines with J gene TRBJ1-1, with D possibly TRBD1 on 5 matching bases. Germline CDR1 is SGHAT and CDR2 is FQNNGV. V dropped 0 bases and J dropped 1 base, with 15 bases sitting between them. This CDR3 comprises 17 residues. This CDR3 is CASSLDGGMIRNTEAFF. In DNA form, the CDR3 reads TGTGCCAGCAGCTTAGATGGGGGGATGATCCGGAACACTGAAGCTTTCTTT.

The chain links TRBV4-2 to TRBJ2-2; tentatively, D is TRBD2 (6 bases). Trimming took off 0 bases at V and 0 bases at J, with 14 bases between the two ends. The CDR3 sequence is 18 residues long. CDR1 is LGHNA and CDR2 is YNFKEQ in the germline V gene. The DNA of the CDR3 is TGTGCCAGCAGCCAAGATCTCGCGGGGCCCCCGAACACCGGGGAGCTGTTTTTT. It translates to CASSQDLAGPPNTGELFF.

This clone was observed once. The chain recombines TRBV6-5 with TRBJ2-5; 7 nucleotides align to TRBD1. The ends lost 7 bases at V and 5 bases at J; junction bases unmatched: 13. The germline CDR1 and CDR2 sequences are MNHEY and SVGAGI. This CDR3 has 15 amino acids. The CDR3 reads CASTKQGTIGETQYF. The CDR3 DNA follows: TGTGCCAGCACCAAACAGGGGACAATCGGGGAGACCCAGTACTTC.

The chain combines TRBV5-1 with TRBJ1-4; D is ambiguous. Trimming pared 0 bases from V and 8 bases from J, leaving 14 bases between. CDR3 length: 15 residues. Germline V gives CDR1 SGHRS, CDR2 YFSETQ. The CDR3 nucleotides are TGCGCCAGCAGCTTGGACGGGGTAGACGGAGAAAAACTGTTTTTT. This sequence encodes CASSLDGVDGEKLFF.

The CDR3 loop is CASSIKQGGDEAFF. The CDR3 nucleotides read TGTGCCAGCAGCATAAAACAGGGGGGGGATGAAGCTTTCTTT. The V gene is TRBV21-1, the J gene TRBJ1-1; the table names TRBD1, a call not compared with the DNA. TRBV21-1 is annotated as a pseudogene. The CDR3 spans 14 residues.

The chain couples TRBV2 to TRBJ2-1; possible D gene TRBD2, 5 bases. Germline CDR1 and CDR2: SNHLY and FYNNEI. CDR3 length: 16 residues. V was trimmed by 2 bases and J by 2 bases, leaving 13 bases between them. The CDR3 sequence: CASSEFGPGAYNEQFF. In nucleotides, the CDR3 is TGTGCCAGCAGTGAATTCGGTCCCGGGGCCTACAATGAGCAGTTCTTC.

The V and J genes are TRBV14 and TRBJ2-3; TRBD2 agrees at 11 bases. Germline V gives CDR1 SGHDN, CDR2 FVKESK. Trimming at V came to 4 bases and at J to 1 base, leaving 4 bases not matched to a gene. The CDR3 length is 16 residues. The CDR3 loop is CASSPYSGGGTDTQYF. CDR3 bases: TGTGCCAGCAGCCCGTATAGCGGGGGGGGCACAGATACGCAGTATTTT.

The chain is built from TRBV9 and TRBJ2-1; TRBD1 aligns across 8 bases. V was pared by 4 bases and J by 8 bases, with 8 bases of the junction left unmatched. The CDR3 sequence is 14 residues long. In germline, CDR1 is SGDLS, CDR2 YYNGEE. CDR3 coding DNA: TGTGCCAGCAGCACCAGGGGGCCTGGCGATGAGCAGTTCTTC. Protein product: CASSTRGPGDEQFF.

The rearrangement joins TRBV7-2 to TRBJ1-1; D remains unclear. V was pared by 4 bases and J by 5 bases, with 14 bases between. The CDR3 extends over 14 amino acids. The germline V gene has CDR1 SGHTA and CDR2 FQGNSA. For the CDR3, the DNA is TGTGCCAGCAGCTCAGCAAGCGGGAGGACTGAAGCTTTCTTT. Amino acids: CASSSASGRTEAFF. Full variable domain (rest looked up from reference TRBV7-2 and TRBJ1-1): GAGVSQSPSNKVTEKGKDVELRCDPISGHTALYWYRQSLGQGLEFLIYFQGNSAPDKSGLPSDRFSAERTGGSVSTLTIQRTQQEDSAVYLCASSSASGRTEAFFGQGTRLTVV.

CDR3 in DNA: TGTGCCAGCAGCTCTTCGGTCGGGGTGAGGAGCTACGAGCAGTACTTC. It is translated as CASSSSVGVRSYEQYF. This chain connects TRBV5-5 to TRBJ2-7; TRBD2 is a possible D gene (5 bases). Deletions cut 3 bases from V and 3 bases from J, with 19 bases between. The CDR3 is made up of 16 amino acids. Germline CDR1 is SGHKS and CDR2 is YYEKEE (reference sequence).

This chain links TRBV13 with TRBJ2-7, with D perhaps matching TRBD2 (6 bases). The V and J ends lost 3 bases and 1 base respectively, with 7 bases between them. Germline loops: CDR1 PRHDT, CDR2 FYEKMQ (reference sequence). The CDR3 covers 13 residues. CDR3 residues: CASSLTRSYEQYF. CDR3 DNA sequence: TGTGCCAGCAGCTTGACTAGATCCTACGAGCAGTACTTC.

The CDR3 region is CASSRRSEDYGYTF. CDR3 in DNA: TGTGCCAGCAGTCGTAGATCGGAGGACTATGGCTACACCTTC. This chain connects TRBV9 to TRBJ1-2; D gene uncertain. The V end lost 5 bases, the J end lost 3 bases, and 14 bases lay between the germline ends. The CDR3 contains 14 residues. The germline V gene has CDR1 SGDLS and CDR2 YYNGEE.

The genes are TRBV6-1 and TRBJ1-3; TRBD1 agrees at 8 bases. CDR1 MNHNS and CDR2 SASEGT come from the germline V gene. CDR3 size: 16 residues. Losses at the gene ends were 1 base for V and 3 bases for J; bases not matched to a gene: 5. CDR3 sequence reads: CASSEVQGASGNTIYF. CDR3 nucleotide sequence: TGTGCCAGCAGTGAAGTCCAGGGGGCAAGTGGAAACACCATATATTTT.

The table lists this clone with a few counts. The chain recombines TRBV6-5 with TRBJ1-5; no definite D call. The germline V and J ends were trimmed by 6 bases and 0 bases, with 6 bases remaining between them. The length of the CDR3 is 13 residues. From germline, CDR1 is MNHEY and CDR2 SVGAGI. CDR3 loop: CASSGDSNQPQHF. The DNA of the CDR3 is TGTGCCAGCAGCGGTGATAGCAATCAGCCCCAGCATTTT.

This chain uses TRBV27 with TRBJ2-7, with 7 bases lining up with TRBD1. The germline V gene encodes CDR1 MNHEY and CDR2 SMNVEV (reference sequence). This CDR3 region has 15 residues. V lost 3 bases, J lost 0 bases, and 5 bases stayed unmatched. CDR3 bases: TGTGCCAGCAGTTTCGGACAGGCCTTCTCCTACGAGCAGTACTTC. It encodes CASSFGQAFSYEQYF.

The chain has TRBV10-3 and TRBJ2-5, with TRBD1 matching 7 bases. With V trimmed by 7 bases and J by 2 bases, 4 bases remained unmatched. The CDR3 consists of 13 residues. Germline CDR1 is ENHRY and CDR2 is SYGVKD. The CDR3 loop reads CAITSGQQETQYF. Here the CDR3 DNA reads TGTGCCATCACCTCGGGACAGCAAGAGACCCAGTACTTC.